This TCR beta chain stems from a study of T cell responses to AZD1222 COVID-19 vaccine. Across the study: Second doses at about 4 or about 12 weeks were pooled.

Data came from immunoSEQ multiplex PCR; TCRdb stores just in-frame clones and leaves some out. The sample records about 120,000 clones, 91% being singletons. In germline, CDR1 is LNHDA, CDR2 SQIVND (reference sequence). V lost 1 base and J lost 4, with 17 bases in between. The CDR3 consists of 17 residues. Study-wide results and caveats: Unmutated variant regions reportedly attract nearly half of all spike-specific TCRs. The donor cohort was predominantly white British with a female majority, and clonal diversity may have been underestimated.

Points on this clone: Its antigen is currently unknown.

The chain links TRBV19 to TRBJ1-5; D uncertain. This TCR derives from an adult in good health. Here the sequenced sample was peripheral blood, taken on day 0 of AZD1222 vaccination. The chain's CDR3 is CASSIVPAGTVNQPQHF. The CDR3 DNA reads as TGTGCCAGTAGTATAGTGCCCGCGGGTACGGTGAATCAGCCCCAGCATTTT. Together with reference TRBV19 and TRBJ1-5, the CDR3 gives the full variable domain: DGGITQSPKYLFRKEGQNVTLSCEQNLNHDAMYWYRQDPGQGLRLIYYSQIVNDFQKGDIAEGYSVSREKKESFPLTVTSAQKNPTAFYLCASSIVPAGTVNQPQHFGDGTRLSIL.